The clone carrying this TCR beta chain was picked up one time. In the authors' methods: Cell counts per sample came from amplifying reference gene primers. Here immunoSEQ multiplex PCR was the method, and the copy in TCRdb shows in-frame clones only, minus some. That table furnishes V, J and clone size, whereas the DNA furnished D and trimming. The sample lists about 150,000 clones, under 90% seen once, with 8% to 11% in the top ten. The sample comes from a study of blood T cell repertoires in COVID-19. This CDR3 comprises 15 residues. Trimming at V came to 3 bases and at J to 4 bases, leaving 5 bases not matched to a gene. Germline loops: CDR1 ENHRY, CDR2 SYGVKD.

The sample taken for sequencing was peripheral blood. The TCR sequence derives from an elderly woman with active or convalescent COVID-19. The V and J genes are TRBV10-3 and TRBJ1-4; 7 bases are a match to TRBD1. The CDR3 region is CAISDTRDSNEKLFF. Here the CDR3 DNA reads TGTGCCATCAGTGACACCCGGGACAGTAATGAAAAACTGTTTTTT.